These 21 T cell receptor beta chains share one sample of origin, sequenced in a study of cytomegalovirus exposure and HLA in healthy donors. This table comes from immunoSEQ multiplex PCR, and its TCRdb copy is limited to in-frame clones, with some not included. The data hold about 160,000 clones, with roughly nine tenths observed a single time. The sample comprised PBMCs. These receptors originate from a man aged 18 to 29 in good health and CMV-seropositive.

CDR3 nucleotides: TGTGCCAGCAACCGAGGACTAGCGAAGGGAAAGAATGAGCAGTTCTTC. It translates to CASNRGLAKGKNEQFF. V is TRBV2 and J is TRBJ2-1; TRBD2 matches 9 bases. Germline V gene data show CDR1 as SNHLY and CDR2 as FYNNEI. This CDR3 is built from 16 residues. J was trimmed by 7 bases and V by 7 bases; bases with no gene match: 14.

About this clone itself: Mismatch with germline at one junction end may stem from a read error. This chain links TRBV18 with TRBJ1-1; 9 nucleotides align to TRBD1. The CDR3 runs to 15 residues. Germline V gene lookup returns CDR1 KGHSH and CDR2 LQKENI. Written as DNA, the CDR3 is TGTGCCAGCTCACCACGACAGGGGGTGAACGCTGAAGCTTTCTTT. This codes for CASSPRQGVNAEAFF.

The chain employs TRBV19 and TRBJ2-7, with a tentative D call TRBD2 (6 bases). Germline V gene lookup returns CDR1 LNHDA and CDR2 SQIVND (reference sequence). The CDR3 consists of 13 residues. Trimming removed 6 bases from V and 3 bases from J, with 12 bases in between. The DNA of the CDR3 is TGTGCCAGTAGGACCGCCGGGGGCTACGAGCAGTACTTC. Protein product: CASRTAGGYEQYF. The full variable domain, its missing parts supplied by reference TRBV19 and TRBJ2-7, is DGGITQSPKYLFRKEGQNVTLSCEQNLNHDAMYWYRQDPGQGLRLIYYSQIVNDFQKGDIAEGYSVSREKKESFPLTVTSAQKNPTAFYLCASRTAGGYEQYFGPGTRLTVT.

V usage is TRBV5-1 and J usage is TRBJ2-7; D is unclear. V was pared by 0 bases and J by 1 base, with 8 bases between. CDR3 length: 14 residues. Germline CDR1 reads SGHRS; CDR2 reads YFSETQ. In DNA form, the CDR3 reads TGCGCCAGCAGCTTGGCTGCTACTTCCTACGAGCAGTACTTC. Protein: CASSLAATSYEQYF.

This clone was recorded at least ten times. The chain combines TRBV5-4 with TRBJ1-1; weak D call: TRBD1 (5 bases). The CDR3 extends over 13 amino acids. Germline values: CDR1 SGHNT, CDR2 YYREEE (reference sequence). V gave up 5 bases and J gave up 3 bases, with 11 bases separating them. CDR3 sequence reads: CASRSDSHTEAFF. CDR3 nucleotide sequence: TGTGCCAGCAGATCCGACAGCCACACTGAAGCTTTCTTT.

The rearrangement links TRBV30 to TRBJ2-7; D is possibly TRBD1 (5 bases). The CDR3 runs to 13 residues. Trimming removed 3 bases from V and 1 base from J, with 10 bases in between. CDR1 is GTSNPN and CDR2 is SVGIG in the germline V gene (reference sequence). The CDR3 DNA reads TGTGCCTGGAGCCCAGGGCTTTCCTACGAGCAGTACTTC. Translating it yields CAWSPGLSYEQYF. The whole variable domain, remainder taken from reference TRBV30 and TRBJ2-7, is SQTIHQWPATLVQPVGSPLSLECTVEGTSNPNLYWYRQAAGRGLQLLFYSVGIGQISSEVPQNLSASRPQDRQFILSSKKLLLSDSGFYLCAWSPGLSYEQYFGPGTRLTVT.

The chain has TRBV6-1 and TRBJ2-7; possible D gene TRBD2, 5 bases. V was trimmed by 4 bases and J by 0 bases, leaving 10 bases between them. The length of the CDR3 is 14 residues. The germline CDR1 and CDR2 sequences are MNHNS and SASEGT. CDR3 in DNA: TGTGCCAGCAGTGGGGGAGACATCTCCTACGAGCAGTACTTC. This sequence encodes CASSGGDISYEQYF.

The CDR3 loop reads CASSYTQGANANEKLFF. Here the CDR3 DNA reads TGTGCCAGCAGTTATACACAGGGGGCGAATGCTAATGAAAAACTGTTTTTT. The chain recombines TRBV7-9 with TRBJ1-4; 9 bases fit TRBD1. V gave up 6 bases and J gave up 3 bases; unmatched junction bases: 11. CDR1 SEHNR and CDR2 FQNEAQ come from the germline V gene (reference sequence). The CDR3 runs to 17 residues.

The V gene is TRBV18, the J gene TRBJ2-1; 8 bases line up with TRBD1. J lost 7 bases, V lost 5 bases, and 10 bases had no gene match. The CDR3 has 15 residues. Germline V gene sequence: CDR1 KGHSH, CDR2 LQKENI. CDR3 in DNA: TGTGCCAGCTCATTCGGACAGGGTGGTGGGAATGAGCAGTTCTTC. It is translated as CASSFGQGGGNEQFF.

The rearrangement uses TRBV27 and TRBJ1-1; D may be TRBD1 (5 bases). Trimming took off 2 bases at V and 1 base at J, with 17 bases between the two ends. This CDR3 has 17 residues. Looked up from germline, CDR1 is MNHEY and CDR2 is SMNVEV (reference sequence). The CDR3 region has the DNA TGTGCCAGCAGTTTAGGACATAACCCGGTCCCGAACACTGAAGCTTTCTTT. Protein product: CASSLGHNPVPNTEAFF.

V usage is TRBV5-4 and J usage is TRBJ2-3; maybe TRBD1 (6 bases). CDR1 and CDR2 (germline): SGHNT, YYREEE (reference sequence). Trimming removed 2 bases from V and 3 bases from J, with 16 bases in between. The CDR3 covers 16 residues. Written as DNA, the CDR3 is TGTGCCAGCAGCTTCCCCACAGGGTTAAGGACAGATACGCAGTATTTT. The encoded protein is CASSFPTGLRTDTQYF. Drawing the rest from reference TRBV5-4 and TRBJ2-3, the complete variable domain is ETGVTQSPTHLIKTRGQQVTLRCSSQSGHNTVSWYQQALGQGPQFIFQYYREEENGRGNFPPRFSGLQFPNYSSELNVNALELDDSALYLCASSFPTGLRTDTQYFGPGTRLTVL.

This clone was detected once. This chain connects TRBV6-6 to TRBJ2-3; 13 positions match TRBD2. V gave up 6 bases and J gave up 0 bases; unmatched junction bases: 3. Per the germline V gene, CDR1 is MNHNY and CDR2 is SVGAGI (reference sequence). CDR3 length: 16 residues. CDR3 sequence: CASRLLAGGSTDTQYF. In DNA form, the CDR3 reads TGTGCCAGCAGACTACTAGCGGGAGGGAGCACAGATACGCAGTATTTT.

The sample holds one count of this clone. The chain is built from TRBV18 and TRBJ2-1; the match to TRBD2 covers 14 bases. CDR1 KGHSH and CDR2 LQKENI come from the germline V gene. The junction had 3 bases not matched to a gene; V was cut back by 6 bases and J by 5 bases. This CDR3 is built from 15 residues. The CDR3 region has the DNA TGTGCCAGCTCCCGGGGACTAGCGGGAGACAATGAGCAGTTCTTC. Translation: CASSRGLAGDNEQFF.

DNA of the CDR3: TGTGCCAGTAACTACGGGGGCACAGATACGCAGTATTTT. It yields the protein CASNYGGTDTQYF. The chain employs TRBV19 and TRBJ2-3; a weak D match, TRBD2 (5 bases). The V and J ends lost 7 bases and 1 base respectively, with 9 bases between them. The V gene's germline CDR1 is LNHDA and CDR2 SQIVND (reference sequence). The CDR3 runs 13 residues.

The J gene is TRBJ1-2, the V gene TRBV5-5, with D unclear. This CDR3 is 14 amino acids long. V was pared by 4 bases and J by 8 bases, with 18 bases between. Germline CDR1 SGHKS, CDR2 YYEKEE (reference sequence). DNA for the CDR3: TGTGCCAGCAGCCCACCGGAGTTGATTGGGGGCTACACCTTC. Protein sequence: CASSPPELIGGYTF.

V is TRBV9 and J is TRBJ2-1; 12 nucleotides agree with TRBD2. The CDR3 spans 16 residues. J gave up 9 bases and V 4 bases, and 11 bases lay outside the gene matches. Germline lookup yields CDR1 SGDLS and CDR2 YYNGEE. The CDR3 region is CASSPHPSGRVVEQFF. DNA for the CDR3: TGTGCCAGCAGCCCACACCCTAGCGGGAGGGTCGTTGAGCAGTTCTTC.

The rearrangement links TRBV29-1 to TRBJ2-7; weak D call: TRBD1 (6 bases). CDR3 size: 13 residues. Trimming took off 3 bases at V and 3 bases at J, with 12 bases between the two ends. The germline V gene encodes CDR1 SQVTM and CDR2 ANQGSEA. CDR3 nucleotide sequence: TGCAGCGTTGAGGGCAGGGGAATCTACGAGCAGTACTTC. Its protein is CSVEGRGIYEQYF.

In DNA, the CDR3 is TGTGCCAGCAGCGTAAACCCTGCGACTAGCGAGACAATAAGTAGTACGCAGTATTTT. Its translation: CASSVNPATSETISSTQYF. The rearrangement links TRBV9 to TRBJ2-3; 8 nucleotides match TRBD2. Germline V gene sequence: CDR1 SGDLS, CDR2 YYNGEE. The CDR3 loop spans 19 amino acids. The J segment lost 8 bases and the V segment lost 1 base, leaving 21 bases of the junction unmatched.

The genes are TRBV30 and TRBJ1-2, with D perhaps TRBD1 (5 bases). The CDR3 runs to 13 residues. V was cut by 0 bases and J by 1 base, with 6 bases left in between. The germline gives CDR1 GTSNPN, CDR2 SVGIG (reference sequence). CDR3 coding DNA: TGTGCCTGGAGTGTAGACAGTAACTATGGCTACACCTTC. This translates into CAWSVDSNYGYTF. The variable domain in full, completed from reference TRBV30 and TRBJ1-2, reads SQTIHQWPATLVQPVGSPLSLECTVEGTSNPNLYWYRQAAGRGLQLLFYSVGIGQISSEVPQNLSASRPQDRQFILSSKKLLLSDSGFYLCAWSVDSNYGYTFGSGTRLTVV.

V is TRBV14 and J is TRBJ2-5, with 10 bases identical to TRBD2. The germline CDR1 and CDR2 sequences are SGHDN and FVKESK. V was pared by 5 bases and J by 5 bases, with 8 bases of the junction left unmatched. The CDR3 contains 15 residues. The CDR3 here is CASSFSGRAVETQYF. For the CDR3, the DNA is TGTGCCAGCAGCTTCAGCGGGAGGGCCGTGGAGACCCAGTACTTC.

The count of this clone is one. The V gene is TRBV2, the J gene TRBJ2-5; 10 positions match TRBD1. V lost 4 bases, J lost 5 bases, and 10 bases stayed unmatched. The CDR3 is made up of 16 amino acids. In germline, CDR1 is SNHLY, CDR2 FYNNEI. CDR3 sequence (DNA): TGTGCCAGCAGTGGACCCCGACAGGGGGCGGGGGAGACCCAGTACTTC. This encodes CASSGPRQGAGETQYF.